This entry is about one T cell receptor beta chain. The target antigen is unknown. The treatment here: oral pan-JAK inhibitor, 5-10 mg twice daily. As part of sample collection, lesional scalp punch biopsies and peripheral blood were taken from alopecia areata patients. As the sequencing template, cDNA was produced by extracting RNA and reverse transcribing it. Clones were sequenced by immunoSEQ multiplex PCR, and TCRdb holds only the in-frame ones, with some missing. The sample lists 250,000 to 300,000 clones; 55% to 70% were seen once. The entry originates in a study of CD8+ T cells in alopecia areata. The study's findings and limits: Numerous expanded lesional clones remained in scalp and blood during tofacitinib. Relative to normal scalp, lesional scalp, especially alopecia totalis/universalis, showed higher clonality. Just one nonresponder means the tie between baseline CD8+ expansion and response stays uncertain.

The germline gives CDR1 SQVTM, CDR2 ANQGSEA. V was pared by 3 bases and J by 5 bases, with 10 bases of the junction left unmatched. This CDR3 is built from 15 residues. The J gene is TRBJ2-7, the V gene TRBV29-1; 10 bases match TRBD1. Sequences were derived from CD4+ T cells sorted from blood, sampled at week 24, from a patient treated with tofacitinib. This TCR came from a human donor with alopecia areata. The CDR3 loop is CSVEVWDRGFHEQYF. The CDR3 DNA sequence: TGCAGCGTTGAGGTTTGGGACAGGGGTTTCCACGAGCAGTACTTC.